This T cell receptor (beta chain) originates from a study of control samples from healthy donors and cancer patients. The method was immunoSEQ multiplex PCR; TCRdb's version includes in-frame clones alone and lacks a portion of them. The table lists 70,000 to 90,000 clones, around 90% of them singletons, with under 2.5% in the top ten. Input material: PBMCs. The clonotype was recovered from a woman aged 60-75 years with head and neck cancer.

The CDR3 protein is CASSKAAGTYNEQFF. In nucleotides, the CDR3 is TGTGCCAGTAGTAAAGCGGCAGGGACCTACAATGAGCAGTTCTTC. V gene TRBV19 combines with J gene TRBJ2-1, with D perhaps being TRBD1 or TRBD2 (5 bases each). The CDR3 is 15 amino acids. The germline V gene has CDR1 LNHDA and CDR2 SQIVND (reference sequence). The ends were cut back, 4 bases at V and 2 bases at J, with 12 bases in the middle.